The rows below give T cell receptor beta chains drawn from one sample of a study of T cell repertoires and HLA-DP antigens. Generated by immunoSEQ multiplex PCR, the TCRdb table keeps only in-frame clones and is missing some. The table lists approximately 73,000 clones, about four fifths of them singletons. Their antigen targets remain unknown. Specimen: CD4+ T cells from PBMCs. These receptors were collected from a man between 60 and 75 years old in good health and CMV-seronegative. Each CDR3 is given with its conserved first and last residue. The order of the fields is CDR3 DNA, CDR3 protein, clone size, D gene, J gene, V gene. The D gene is left open where the match is weak. Clone size, where shown, is once, few, many, or a class for clones that have expanded.

CDR3nt: TGTGCCAGCAGCTTAGTTGTCAGGGGACATTACGAGCAGTACTTC; CDR3aa: CASSLVVRGHYEQYF; abundance: NA; d_gene: NA; j_gene: TRBJ2-7; v_gene: TRBV13
CDR3nt: TGTGCCAGCAGCCCAAAAGGGGGTTATGGCTACACCTTC; CDR3aa: CASSPKGGYGYTF; abundance: few; d_gene: NA; j_gene: TRBJ1-2; v_gene: TRBV11-2
CDR3nt: TGTGCCAGCAGCAAAGACAGATCCTATGGCTACACCTTC; CDR3aa: CASSKDRSYGYTF; abundance: NA; d_gene: NA; j_gene: TRBJ1-2; v_gene: TRBV6-1
CDR3nt: TGTGCCAGCAGCTTCCTTAGCGGGGGGGCCGCTGAGCAGTTCTTC; CDR3aa: CASSFLSGGAAEQFF; abundance: NA; d_gene: TRBD2; j_gene: TRBJ2-1; v_gene: TRBV5-6
CDR3nt: TGTGCCAGTAGTATAGTTGTCCAAACCGGGGAGCTGTTTTTT; CDR3aa: CASSIVVQTGELFF; abundance: NA; d_gene: NA; j_gene: TRBJ2-2; v_gene: TRBV19
CDR3nt: TGCGCCAGCAGCTTAGGACAGGGATTGAACACTGAAGCTTTCTTT; CDR3aa: CASSLGQGLNTEAFF; abundance: NA; d_gene: TRBD1; j_gene: TRBJ1-1; v_gene: TRBV5-1
CDR3nt: TGTGCCAGCAGCGGTGTAGCGGGGGGCAACAATGAGCAGTTCTTC; CDR3aa: CASSGVAGGNNEQFF; abundance: NA; d_gene: TRBD2; j_gene: TRBJ2-1; v_gene: TRBV7-2
CDR3nt: TGTGCCAGTAGTATTACGGGCAGGGTATTTGGCGGCTACACCTTC; CDR3aa: CASSITGRVFGGYTF; abundance: NA; d_gene: NA; j_gene: TRBJ1-2; v_gene: TRBV19
CDR3nt: TGTGCCAGCAGCTCGGGACCGAATAGCAATCAGCCCCAGCATTTT; CDR3aa: CASSSGPNSNQPQHF; abundance: NA; d_gene: NA; j_gene: TRBJ1-5; v_gene: TRBV9
CDR3nt: TGTGCCAGCAGCCCAGACAGGGGAGACACTGAAGCTTTCTTT; CDR3aa: CASSPDRGDTEAFF; abundance: NA; d_gene: TRBD1; j_gene: TRBJ1-1; v_gene: TRBV6-1
CDR3nt: TGTGCCAGCACCCCGACAGGGGGCACTGAAGCTTTCTTT; CDR3aa: CASTPTGGTEAFF; abundance: NA; d_gene: TRBD1; j_gene: TRBJ1-1; v_gene: TRBV2
CDR3nt: TGCGCCAGCAGCCAAGAAACAGGCTATGGCTACACCTTC; CDR3aa: CASSQETGYGYTF; abundance: NA; d_gene: NA; j_gene: TRBJ1-2; v_gene: TRBV4-3